Listed below are T cell receptor beta chains from one sample, sequenced in a study of T cell changes during pregnancy in multiple sclerosis. The table came from immunoSEQ multiplex PCR; TCRdb's copy has only in-frame clones and leaves some out. Of 100,000 or so clones detected, approximately 93% appear once; the ten largest clones hold 0.99%. The sample was peripheral blood, taken after pregnancy. The receptors were gathered from a female donor with multiple sclerosis, enrolled in a pregnancy study. CDR3s include the opening cysteine and the closing phenylalanine or tryptophan. Each record gives: clone size, J gene, V gene, D gene, CDR3 protein, CDR3 DNA. D genes are given only for firm matches. Not all rows give a size; the values are once, few, many and, for expanded clones, a class.

clone size: -; J gene: TRBJ2-4; V gene: TRBV5-1; D gene: TRBD1; CDR3 protein: CASSLGGTDLAKNIQYF; CDR3 DNA: TGCGCCAGCAGCTTGGGTGGGACAGACTTAGCCAAAAACATTCAGTACTTC
clone size: -; J gene: TRBJ2-3; V gene: TRBV11-3; D gene: TRBD1; CDR3 protein: CASSAGTGGYYGDTQYF; CDR3 DNA: TGTGCCAGCAGCGCCGGGACAGGGGGCTACTATGGAGATACGCAGTATTTT
clone size: -; J gene: TRBJ1-2; V gene: TRBV6-1; D gene: -; CDR3 protein: CASAERGYGYTF; CDR3 DNA: TGTGCCAGCGCAGAACGGGGGTATGGCTACACCTTC
clone size: -; J gene: TRBJ1-2; V gene: TRBV5-6; D gene: TRBD1; CDR3 protein: CASSGDRRWAGYTF; CDR3 DNA: TGTGCCAGCAGCGGGGACAGAAGGTGGGCTGGCTACACCTTC
clone size: -; J gene: TRBJ2-7; V gene: TRBV21-1; D gene: -; CDR3 protein: CASSPLSLAGGGHEQYF; CDR3 DNA: TGTGCCAGCAGCCCCCTATCGCTAGCGGGAGGGGGGCACGAGCAGTACTTC
clone size: -; J gene: TRBJ2-1; V gene: TRBV10-3; D gene: TRBD2; CDR3 protein: CAISDRGGPYNEQFF; CDR3 DNA: TGTGCCATCAGTGATCGCGGGGGACCCTACAATGAGCAGTTCTTC
clone size: -; J gene: TRBJ2-2; V gene: TRBV6-5; D gene: -; CDR3 protein: CASSYTGRAGELFF; CDR3 DNA: TGTGCCAGCAGTTACACAGGCCGGGCCGGGGAGCTGTTTTTT
clone size: -; J gene: TRBJ1-1; V gene: TRBV19; D gene: -; CDR3 protein: CASKRGGGNTEAFF; CDR3 DNA: TGTGCCAGTAAGCGGGGTGGCGGCAACACTGAAGCTTTCTTT
clone size: -; J gene: TRBJ2-5; V gene: TRBV7-6; D gene: -; CDR3 protein: CASSLIQGETQYF; CDR3 DNA: TGTGCCAGCAGCTTAATTCAGGGAGAGACCCAGTACTTC
clone size: once; J gene: TRBJ2-1; V gene: TRBV7-8; D gene: TRBD2; CDR3 protein: CASSALAGKVYNEQFF; CDR3 DNA: TGTGCCAGCAGCGCACTAGCGGGGAAGGTCTACAATGAGCAGTTCTTC
clone size: -; J gene: TRBJ2-2; V gene: TRBV5-1; D gene: -; CDR3 protein: CASSLEGPTGELFF; CDR3 DNA: TGCGCCAGCAGCTTGGAGGGGCCCACCGGGGAGCTGTTTTTT
clone size: -; J gene: TRBJ2-7; V gene: TRBV7-9; D gene: TRBD2; CDR3 protein: CASSRGTSGSSYEQYF; CDR3 DNA: TGTGCCAGCAGCCGTGGGACTAGCGGGAGCTCCTACGAGCAGTACTTC
clone size: -; J gene: TRBJ2-1; V gene: TRBV9; D gene: TRBD2; CDR3 protein: CASSASPGLAGGGHNEQFF; CDR3 DNA: TGTGCCAGCAGCGCTAGCCCGGGACTAGCGGGAGGAGGCCACAATGAGCAGTTCTTC
clone size: -; J gene: TRBJ2-1; V gene: TRBV14; D gene: TRBD2; CDR3 protein: CASSQVLAGRSEQFF; CDR3 DNA: TGTGCCAGCAGCCAAGTGCTAGCGGGAAGGAGTGAGCAGTTCTTC
clone size: -; J gene: TRBJ2-7; V gene: TRBV4-3; D gene: TRBD2; CDR3 protein: CASSQDLTSGSYEQYF; CDR3 DNA: TGCGCCAGCAGCCAAGATCTTACTAGCGGCTCCTACGAGCAGTACTTC
clone size: -; J gene: TRBJ2-7; V gene: TRBV27; D gene: TRBD2; CDR3 protein: CASSARLAGVHEQYF; CDR3 DNA: TGTGCCAGCAGTGCCAGACTAGCGGGTGTGCACGAGCAGTACTTC
clone size: medium-sized; J gene: TRBJ2-7; V gene: TRBV7-9; D gene: TRBD1; CDR3 protein: CASSEEGADSEQYF; CDR3 DNA: TGTGCCAGCAGCGAAGAGGGGGCGGACTCCGAGCAGTACTTC